These T cell receptor beta chains were read from a single sample in a study of human thymus T cells. Assay: immunoSEQ multiplex PCR; the TCRdb copy retains only in-frame clones and omits some. This sample has just over 45,000 clones, with 85% to 95% found just once. The sequenced sample was blood. The receptors derive from a girl under three years old with a congenital heart defect but otherwise immunologically healthy. CDR3s leave out the opening cysteine and the closing phenylalanine or tryptophan.

j_call v_call cdr3_length cdr3_aa
TRBJ2-1 TRBV5-8 14 ASSLGTSGSYNEQF
TRBJ2-1 TRBV9 14 ASSVARLAAYNEQF
TRBJ1-2 TRBV19 12 ASSIGQGSNGYT
TRBJ2-1 TRBV5-4 14 ASSLEGLAGYNEQF
TRBJ2-7 TRBV27 14 ASSPHRLAPRNEQY
TRBJ1-4 TRBV6-5 13 ASSPRGFANEKLF
TRBJ2-7 TRBV5-1 11 ASSFGSSYEQY
TRBJ1-4 TRBV14 12 ASSQGWVNEKLF
TRBJ1-5 TRBV6-1 13 ASSGDGVPHQPQH
TRBJ2-2 TRBV11-2 12 ASLPGLSQGELF
TRBJ1-1 TRBV30 14 AWSGGTGGQNTEAF
TRBJ2-1 TRBV2 11 ASATRGETEQF
TRBJ2-7 TRBV15 12 ATSRGGGSYEQY
TRBJ1-6 TRBV18 12 ASSPTETYSPLH
TRBJ2-7 TRBV15 11 ATFVLAVPEQY
TRBJ2-2 TRBV7-9 14 ASSPSQGRTAGELF
TRBJ1-2 TRBV4-3 13 ASSQGPGPNYGYT
TRBJ2-5 TRBV29-1 11 SVEVRPAETQY
TRBJ2-7 TRBV28 12 ASSLRAHSYEQY
TRBJ2-7 TRBV30 15 AWRVKTSGSGSYEQY
TRBJ2-5 TRBV5-1 14 ASSLVSWTDQETQY
TRBJ1-1 TRBV28 12 ASSFGGQNTEAF
TRBJ2-1 TRBV7-6 13 ASSSPTSLYNEQF
TRBJ2-7 TRBV15 12 ATSKEGTSYEQY
TRBJ2-5 TRBV4-1 11 ASSQKRGETQY
TRBJ2-7 TRBV7-2 13 ASSLSPNLHYEQY
TRBJ1-3 TRBV4-1 13 ASSQGMFAGNTIY
TRBJ1-2 TRBV5-8 12 ASSPTTLNYGYT
TRBJ1-1 TRBV27 14 ASIPGTGGPNTEAF
TRBJ2-2 TRBV6-1 12 ASSPGHITGELF
TRBJ2-4 TRBV11-2 12 ASSYRGAKNIQY
TRBJ2-3 TRBV19 13 ATRTPGLTTDTQY
TRBJ2-1 TRBV4-3 15 ASSQGPAGSSYNEQF
TRBJ2-3 TRBV2 15 ASTGSSGSGSTDTQY
TRBJ2-3 TRBV4-1 11 ASGQGVADTQY
TRBJ2-1 TRBV2 9 ASSGYNEQF
TRBJ1-5 TRBV10-3 17 AISEWPPSRGNSNQPQH
TRBJ2-7 TRBV2 11 ASSEGGFYEQY
TRBJ1-6 TRBV27 13 ASTPQGAGNSPLH
TRBJ2-7 TRBV27 14 ASSFGPGLGSYEQY
TRBJ2-3 TRBV9 14 ASSTNGRSSTDTQY
TRBJ2-6 TRBV6-5 12 ASRQPGGANVLT
TRBJ1-3 TRBV19 13 ASSIQGFGGNTIY
TRBJ2-2 TRBV2 12 ASSGGHNTGELF
TRBJ1-5 TRBV5-4 12 ASASRDSNQPQH
TRBJ2-7 TRBV4-1 14 ASSQVYGAGGYEQY
TRBJ1-2 TRBV6-5 11 ASSYCPCYGYT
TRBJ2-2 TRBV18 15 ASSPRTPDKYRGELF
TRBJ2-7 TRBV6-5 9 ASSSPYEQY
TRBJ2-6 TRBV5-6 13 ASSFWGSGANVLT
TRBJ2-1 TRBV19 13 ASKMAGQGRNEQF
TRBJ2-7 TRBV7-9 13 ASSYLGQGSYEQY